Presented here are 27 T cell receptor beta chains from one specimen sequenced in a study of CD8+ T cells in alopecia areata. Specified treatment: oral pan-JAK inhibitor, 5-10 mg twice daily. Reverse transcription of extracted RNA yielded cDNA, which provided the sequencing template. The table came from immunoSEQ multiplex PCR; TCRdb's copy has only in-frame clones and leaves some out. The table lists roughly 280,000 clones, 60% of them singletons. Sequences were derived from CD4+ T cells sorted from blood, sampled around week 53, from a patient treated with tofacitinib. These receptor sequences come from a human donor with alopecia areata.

CDR3 nucleotides: TGTGCCAGCAGCTTGTCCACAGGTTTCGGCTACGAGCAGTACTTC. Its translation is CASSLSTGFGYEQYF. This chain uses TRBV5-6 with TRBJ2-7; the D gene is possibly TRBD1 (5 bases). The V and J ends lost 1 base and 3 bases respectively, with 14 bases between them. Per the germline V gene, CDR1 is SGHDT and CDR2 is YYEEEE. There are 15 residues in the CDR3.

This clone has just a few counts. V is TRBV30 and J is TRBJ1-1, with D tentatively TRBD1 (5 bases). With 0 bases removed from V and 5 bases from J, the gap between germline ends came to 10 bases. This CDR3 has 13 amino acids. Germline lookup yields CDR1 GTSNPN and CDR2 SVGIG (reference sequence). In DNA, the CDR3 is TGTGCCTGGAGTGTATTTGGGGGAACTGAAGCTTTCTTT. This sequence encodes CAWSVFGGTEAFF.

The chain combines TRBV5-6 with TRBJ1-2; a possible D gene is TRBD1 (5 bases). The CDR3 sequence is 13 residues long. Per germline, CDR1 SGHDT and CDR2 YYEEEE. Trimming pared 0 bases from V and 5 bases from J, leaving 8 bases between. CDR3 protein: CASSLAGTYGYTF. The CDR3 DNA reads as TGTGCCAGCAGCTTGGCGGGGACGTATGGCTACACCTTC.

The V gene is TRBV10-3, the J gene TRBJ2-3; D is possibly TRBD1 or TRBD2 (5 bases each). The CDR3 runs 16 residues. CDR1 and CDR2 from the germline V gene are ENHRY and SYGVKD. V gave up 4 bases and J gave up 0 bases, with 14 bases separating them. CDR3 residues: CAISAGAVSSTDTQYF. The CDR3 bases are TGTGCCATCAGTGCCGGGGCAGTTTCGAGCACAGATACGCAGTATTTT.

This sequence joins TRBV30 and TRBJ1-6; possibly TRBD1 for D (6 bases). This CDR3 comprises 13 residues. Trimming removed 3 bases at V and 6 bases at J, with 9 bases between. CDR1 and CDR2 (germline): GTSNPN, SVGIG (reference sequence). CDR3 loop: CAWSGQPNSPLHF. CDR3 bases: TGTGCCTGGAGCGGACAGCCTAATTCACCCCTCCACTTT.

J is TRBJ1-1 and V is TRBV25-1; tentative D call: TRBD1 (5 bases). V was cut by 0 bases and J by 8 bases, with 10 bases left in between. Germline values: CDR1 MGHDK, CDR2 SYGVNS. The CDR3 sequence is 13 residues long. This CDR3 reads CASSEYTGLEAFF. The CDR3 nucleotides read TGTGCCAGCAGTGAATATACAGGATTAGAAGCTTTCTTT.

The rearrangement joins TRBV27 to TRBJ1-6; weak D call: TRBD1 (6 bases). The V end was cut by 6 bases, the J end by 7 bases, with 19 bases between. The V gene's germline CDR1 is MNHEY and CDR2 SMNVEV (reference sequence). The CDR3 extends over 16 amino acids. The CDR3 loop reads CASSPLLRGGNSPLHF. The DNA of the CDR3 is TGTGCCAGCAGCCCCCTCCTCAGGGGCGGGAATTCACCCCTCCACTTT.

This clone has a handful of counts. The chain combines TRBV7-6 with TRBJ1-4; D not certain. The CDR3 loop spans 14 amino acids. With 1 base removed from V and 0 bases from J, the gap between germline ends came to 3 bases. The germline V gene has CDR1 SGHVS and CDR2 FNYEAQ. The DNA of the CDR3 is TGTGCCAGCAGCTTAGGGTCAACTAATGAAAAACTGTTTTTT. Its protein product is CASSLGSTNEKLFF. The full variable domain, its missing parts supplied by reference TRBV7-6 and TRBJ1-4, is GAGVSQSPRYKVTKRGQDVALRCDPISGHVSLYWYRQALGQGPEFLTYFNYEAQQDKSGLPNDRFSAERPEGSISTLTIQRTEQRDSAMYRCASSLGSTNEKLFFGSGTQLSVL.

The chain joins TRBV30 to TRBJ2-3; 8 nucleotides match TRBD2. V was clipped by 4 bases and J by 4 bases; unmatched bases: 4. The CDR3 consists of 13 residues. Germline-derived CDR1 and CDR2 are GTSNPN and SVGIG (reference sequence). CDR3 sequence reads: CAWNGGAADTQYF. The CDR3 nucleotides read TGTGCCTGGAACGGGGGGGCCGCAGATACGCAGTATTTT. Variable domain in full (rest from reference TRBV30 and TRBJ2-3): SQTIHQWPATLVQPVGSPLSLECTVEGTSNPNLYWYRQAAGRGLQLLFYSVGIGQISSEVPQNLSASRPQDRQFILSSKKLLLSDSGFYLCAWNGGAADTQYFGPGTRLTVL.

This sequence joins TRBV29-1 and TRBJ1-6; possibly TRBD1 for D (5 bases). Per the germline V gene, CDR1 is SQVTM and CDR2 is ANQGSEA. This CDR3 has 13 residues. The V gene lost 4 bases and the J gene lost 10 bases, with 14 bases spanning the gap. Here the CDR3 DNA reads TGCAGCGTTGCAAGTGGGGCGGACTCACCCCTCCACTTT. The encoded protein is CSVASGADSPLHF.

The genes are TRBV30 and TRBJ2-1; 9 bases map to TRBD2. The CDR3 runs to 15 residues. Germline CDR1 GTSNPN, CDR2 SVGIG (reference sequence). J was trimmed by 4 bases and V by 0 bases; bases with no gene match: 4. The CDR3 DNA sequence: TGTGCCTGGAGTGTACTAGCGGGCAAATACAATGAGCAGTTCTTC. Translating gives CAWSVLAGKYNEQFF.

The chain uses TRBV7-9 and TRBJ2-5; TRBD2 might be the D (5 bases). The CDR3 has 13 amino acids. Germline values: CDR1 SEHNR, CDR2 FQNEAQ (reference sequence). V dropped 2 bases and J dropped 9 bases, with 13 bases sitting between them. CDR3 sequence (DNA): TGTGCCAGCAGCTTAAGTGCCCCCGGGGCCCAGTACTTC. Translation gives CASSLSAPGAQYF.

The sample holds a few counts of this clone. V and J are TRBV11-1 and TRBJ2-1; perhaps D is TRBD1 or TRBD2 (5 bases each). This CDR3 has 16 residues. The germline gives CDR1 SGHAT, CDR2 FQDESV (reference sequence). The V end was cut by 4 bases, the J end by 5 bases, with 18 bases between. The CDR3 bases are TGTGCCAGCAGCTCCAGGGACCGGACTGGAAACAATGAGCAGTTCTTC. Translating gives CASSSRDRTGNNEQFF.

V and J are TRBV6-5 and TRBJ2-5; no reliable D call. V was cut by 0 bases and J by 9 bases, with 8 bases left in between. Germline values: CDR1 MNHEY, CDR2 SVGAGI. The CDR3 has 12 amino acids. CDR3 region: CASSYSPPPQYF. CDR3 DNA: TGTGCCAGCAGTTACTCACCACCGCCCCAGTACTTC.

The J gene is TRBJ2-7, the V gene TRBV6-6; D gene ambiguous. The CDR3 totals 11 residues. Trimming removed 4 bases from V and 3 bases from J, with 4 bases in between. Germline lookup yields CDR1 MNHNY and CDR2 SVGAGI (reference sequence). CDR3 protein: CASSSHYEQYF. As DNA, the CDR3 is TGTGCCAGCAGTTCCCACTACGAGCAGTACTTC.

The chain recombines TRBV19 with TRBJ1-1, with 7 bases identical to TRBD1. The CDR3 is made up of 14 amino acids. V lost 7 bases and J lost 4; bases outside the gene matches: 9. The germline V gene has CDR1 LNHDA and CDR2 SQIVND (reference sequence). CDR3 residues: CASTTNRGGTEAFF. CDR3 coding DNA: TGTGCCAGTACAACTAACAGGGGCGGCACTGAAGCTTTCTTT.

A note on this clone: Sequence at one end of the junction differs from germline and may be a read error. The DNA of the CDR3 is TGTGCCGGGAGTAGAGACAGGGACACAGATACGCAGTATTTT. This sequence encodes CAGSRDRDTDTQYF. The rearrangement joins TRBV30 to TRBJ2-3, with 7 bases that match TRBD1. CDR1 and CDR2 from the germline V gene are GTSNPN and SVGIG (reference sequence). The CDR3 totals 14 residues.

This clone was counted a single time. The DNA for the CDR3 is TGTGCCAGCAGCTTAGGGGTTGGGAACACTGAAGCTTTCTTT. Translated, it gives CASSLGVGNTEAFF. The chain joins TRBV7-3 to TRBJ1-1, with no clear D. Germline loops: CDR1 SGHTA, CDR2 FQGTGA. The V end lost 2 bases, the J end lost 1 base, and 8 bases lay between the germline ends. There are 14 residues in the CDR3.

The CDR3 sequence is CASRGQDVFTRRVATNEKLFF. The DNA for the CDR3 is TGCGCCAGTCGCGGACAAGACGTATTTACAAGACGTGTAGCAACTAATGAAAAACTGTTTTTT. The chain has TRBV23-1 and TRBJ1-4; tentative D call: TRBD1 (5 bases). TRBV23-1 is identified as an open reading frame with a role that is uncertain. V was pared by 9 bases and J by 0 bases, with 32 bases between. The CDR3 loop spans 21 amino acids.

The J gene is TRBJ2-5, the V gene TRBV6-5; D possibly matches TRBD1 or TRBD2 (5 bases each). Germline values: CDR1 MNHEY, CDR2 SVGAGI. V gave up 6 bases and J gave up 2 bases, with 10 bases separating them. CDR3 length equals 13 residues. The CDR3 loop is CASSWGRQETQYF. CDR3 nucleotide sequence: TGTGCCAGCAGCTGGGGGAGACAAGAGACCCAGTACTTC.

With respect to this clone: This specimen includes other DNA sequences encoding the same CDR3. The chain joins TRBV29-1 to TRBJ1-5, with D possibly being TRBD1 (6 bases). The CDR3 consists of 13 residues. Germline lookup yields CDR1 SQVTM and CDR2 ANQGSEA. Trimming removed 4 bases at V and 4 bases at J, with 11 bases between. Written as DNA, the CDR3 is TGCAGCGTTGTGGGGGGCCCTAATCAGCCCCAGCATTTT. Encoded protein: CSVVGGPNQPQHF.

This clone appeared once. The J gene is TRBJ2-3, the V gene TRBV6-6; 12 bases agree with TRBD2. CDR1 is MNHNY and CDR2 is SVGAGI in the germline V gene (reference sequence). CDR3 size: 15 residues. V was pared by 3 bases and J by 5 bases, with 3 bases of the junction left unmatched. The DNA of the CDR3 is TGTGCCAGCAGTTATCAACTAGCGGGGGGAGATACGCAGTATTTT. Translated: CASSYQLAGGDTQYF.

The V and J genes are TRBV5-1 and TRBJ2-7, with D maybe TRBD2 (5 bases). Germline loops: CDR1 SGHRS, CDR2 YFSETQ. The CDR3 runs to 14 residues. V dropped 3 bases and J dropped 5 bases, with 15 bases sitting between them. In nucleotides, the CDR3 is TGCGCCAGCAGCTCCGCGGGTTTCTCAAACGAGCAGTACTTC. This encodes CASSSAGFSNEQYF.

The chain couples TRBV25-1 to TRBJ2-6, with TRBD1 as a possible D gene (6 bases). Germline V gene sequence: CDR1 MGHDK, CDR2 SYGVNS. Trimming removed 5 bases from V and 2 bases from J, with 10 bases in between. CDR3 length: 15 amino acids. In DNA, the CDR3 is TGTGCCAGCAGTTTTACAGGGACTGGGGCCAACGTCCTGACTTTC. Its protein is CASSFTGTGANVLTF. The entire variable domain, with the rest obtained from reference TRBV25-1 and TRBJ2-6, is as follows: EADIYQTPRYLVIGTGKKITLECSQTMGHDKMYWYQQDPGMELHLIHYSYGVNSTEKGDLSSESTVSRIRTEHFPLTLESARPSHTSQYLCASSFTGTGANVLTFGAGSRLTVL.

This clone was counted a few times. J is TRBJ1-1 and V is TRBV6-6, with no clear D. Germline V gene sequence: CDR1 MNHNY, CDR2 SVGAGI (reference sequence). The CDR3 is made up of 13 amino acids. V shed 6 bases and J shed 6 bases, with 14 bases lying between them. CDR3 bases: TGTGCCAGCAGCCCGGACGGGCGGGCTGAAGCTTTCTTT. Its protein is CASSPDGRAEAFF.

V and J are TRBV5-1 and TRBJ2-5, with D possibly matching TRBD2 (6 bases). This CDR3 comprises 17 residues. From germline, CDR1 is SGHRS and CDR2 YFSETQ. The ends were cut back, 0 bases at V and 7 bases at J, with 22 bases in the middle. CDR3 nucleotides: TGCGCCAGCAGCTTGGGAAGTAGCGGAGACATGTTGGGGACCCAGTACTTC. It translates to CASSLGSSGDMLGTQYF.

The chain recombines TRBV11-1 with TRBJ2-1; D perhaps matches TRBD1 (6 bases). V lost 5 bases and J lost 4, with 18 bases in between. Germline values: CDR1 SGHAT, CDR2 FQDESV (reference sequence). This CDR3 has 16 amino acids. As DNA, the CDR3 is TGTGCCAGCAGCCCGTCGACAGGAGGTCTTTACAATGAGCAGTTCTTC. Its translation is CASSPSTGGLYNEQFF. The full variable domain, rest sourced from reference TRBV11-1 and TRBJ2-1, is EAEVAQSPRYKITEKSQAVAFWCDPISGHATLYWYRQILGQGPELLVQFQDESVVDDSQLPKDRFSAERLKGVDSTLKIQPAELGDSAMYLCASSPSTGGLYNEQFFGPGTRLTVL.